This is a list of T cell receptor beta chains from one sample in a study of PD-L1 blockade in urothelial cancer. The protocol was immunoSEQ multiplex PCR, while the TCRdb copy is restricted to in-frame clones and leaves out a portion. The top ten clones hold approximately 2.1% of a sample with 70,000 to 95,000 clones, about four fifths of them seen once. The sequenced sample was PBMCs, obtained around atezolizumab (anti-PD-L1) treatment. The receptors derive from a man in his sixties with urothelial cancer. The CDR3 runs from the conserved cysteine through the conserved F or W.

v_call	j_call	cdr3_aa
TRBV7-8	TRBJ2-1	CASSLYWREEGEQFF
TRBV29-1	TRBJ1-1	CSAGQGREREAFF
TRBV29-1	TRBJ2-1	CSVDRADNEQFF
TRBV6-1	TRBJ1-1	CASTMGAMTEAFF
TRBV6-1	TRBJ2-4	CASSEATGAKLAKNIQYF
TRBV7-6	TRBJ2-6	CASSLAGISGANVLTF
TRBV18	TRBJ1-4	CASSPTTLRGSTNEKLFF
TRBV5-1	TRBJ2-2	CASSLTGGWSGELFF
TRBV29-1	TRBJ1-2	CSVQTQNYGYTF
TRBV15	TRBJ2-3	CATSRDSRTSGRPDTQYF
TRBV9	TRBJ2-1	CATSGTGTENEQFF
TRBV19	TRBJ1-2	CASSIESVGQGANGYTF
TRBV23-1	TRBJ2-2	CASSPGGVPTGELFF
TRBV28	TRBJ2-7	CASSTPSGAHEQYF
TRBV6-1	TRBJ1-1	CATRLIAEAFF
TRBV2	TRBJ1-2	CASTGQGIGYGYTF
TRBV5-1	TRBJ1-1	CASKEGVNTEAFF
TRBV18	TRBJ2-7	CASSAGLDYEQYF
TRBV7-9	TRBJ2-2	CASSLRTSGSSTGELFF
TRBV25-1	TRBJ2-1	CASSFRQKQFF
TRBV28	TRBJ2-1	CASSFPTRGNNEQFF
TRBV9	TRBJ1-1	CASSPGSTWGRNTEAFF